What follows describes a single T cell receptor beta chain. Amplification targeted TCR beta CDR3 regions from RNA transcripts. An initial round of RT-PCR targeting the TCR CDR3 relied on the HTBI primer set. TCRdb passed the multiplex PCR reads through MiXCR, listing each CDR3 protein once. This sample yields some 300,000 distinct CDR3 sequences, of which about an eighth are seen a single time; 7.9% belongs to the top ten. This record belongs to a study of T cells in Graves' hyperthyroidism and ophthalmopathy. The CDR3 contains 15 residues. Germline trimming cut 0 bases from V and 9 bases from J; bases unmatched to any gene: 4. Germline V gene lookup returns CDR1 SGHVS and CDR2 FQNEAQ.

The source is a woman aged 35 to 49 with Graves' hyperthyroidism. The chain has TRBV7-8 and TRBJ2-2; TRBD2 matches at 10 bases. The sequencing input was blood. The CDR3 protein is CASSLASSGSRELFF. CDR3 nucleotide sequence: TGTGCCAGCAGCTTAGCGTCTAGCGGGAGTCGGGAGCTGTTTTTT.